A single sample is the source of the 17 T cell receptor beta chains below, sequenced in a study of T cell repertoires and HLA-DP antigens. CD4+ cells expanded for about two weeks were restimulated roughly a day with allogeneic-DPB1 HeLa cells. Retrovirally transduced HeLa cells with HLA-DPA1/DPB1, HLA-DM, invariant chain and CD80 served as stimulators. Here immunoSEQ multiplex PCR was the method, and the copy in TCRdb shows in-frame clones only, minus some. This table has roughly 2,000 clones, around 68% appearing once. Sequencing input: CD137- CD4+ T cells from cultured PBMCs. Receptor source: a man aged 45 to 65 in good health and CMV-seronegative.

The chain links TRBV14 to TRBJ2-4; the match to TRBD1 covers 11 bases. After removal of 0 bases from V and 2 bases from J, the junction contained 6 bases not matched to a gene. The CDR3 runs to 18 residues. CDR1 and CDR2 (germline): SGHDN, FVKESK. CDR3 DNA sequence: TGTGCCAGCAGCCAAGATAATTCGGACAGGGGGCCCAAAAACATTCAGTACTTC. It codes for CASSQDNSDRGPKNIQYF.

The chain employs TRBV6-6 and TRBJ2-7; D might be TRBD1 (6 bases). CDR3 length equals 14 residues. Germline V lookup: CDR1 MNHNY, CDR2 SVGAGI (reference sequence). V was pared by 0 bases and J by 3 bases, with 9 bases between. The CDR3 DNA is TGTGCCAGCAGTTACTCGGCAGGGGACTACGAGCAGTACTTC. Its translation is CASSYSAGDYEQYF.

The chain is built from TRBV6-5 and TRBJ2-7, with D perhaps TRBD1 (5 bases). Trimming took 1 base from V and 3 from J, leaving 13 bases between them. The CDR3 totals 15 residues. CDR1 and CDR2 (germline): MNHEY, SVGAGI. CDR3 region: CASSYWSLDSYEQYF. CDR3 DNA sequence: TGTGCCAGCAGTTACTGGTCGCTAGACAGCTACGAGCAGTACTTC.

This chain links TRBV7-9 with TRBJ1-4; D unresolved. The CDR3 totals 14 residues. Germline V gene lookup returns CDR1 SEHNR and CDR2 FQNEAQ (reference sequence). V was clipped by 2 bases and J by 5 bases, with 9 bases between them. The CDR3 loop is CASSLSPSNEKLFF. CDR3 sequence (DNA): TGTGCCAGCAGCTTATCGCCATCAAATGAAAAACTGTTTTTT.

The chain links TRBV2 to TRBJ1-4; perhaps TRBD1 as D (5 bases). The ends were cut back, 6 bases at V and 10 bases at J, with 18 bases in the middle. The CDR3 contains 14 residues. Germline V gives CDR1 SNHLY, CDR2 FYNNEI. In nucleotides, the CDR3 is TGTGCCAGCAGAAGGGTTCGGGACGGGGGAAAACTGTTTTTT. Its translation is CASRRVRDGGKLFF.

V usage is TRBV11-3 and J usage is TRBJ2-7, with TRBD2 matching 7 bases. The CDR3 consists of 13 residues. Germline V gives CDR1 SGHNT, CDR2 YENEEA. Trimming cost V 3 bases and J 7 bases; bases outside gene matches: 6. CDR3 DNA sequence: TGTGCCAGCAGCTTGGGCCAGGGAGGGGAGCAGTACTTC. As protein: CASSLGQGGEQYF.

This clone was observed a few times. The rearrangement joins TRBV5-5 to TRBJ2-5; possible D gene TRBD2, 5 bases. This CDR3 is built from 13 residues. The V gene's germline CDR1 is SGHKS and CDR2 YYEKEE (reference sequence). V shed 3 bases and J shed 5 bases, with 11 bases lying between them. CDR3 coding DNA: TGTGCCAGCAGCTCCCCCCCGGGGGAGACCCAGTACTTC. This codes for CASSSPPGETQYF.

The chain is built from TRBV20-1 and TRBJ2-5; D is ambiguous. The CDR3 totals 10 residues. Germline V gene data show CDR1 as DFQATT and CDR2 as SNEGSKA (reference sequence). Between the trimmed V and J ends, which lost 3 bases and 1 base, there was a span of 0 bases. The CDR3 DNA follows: TGCAGTGCTAGCCAAGAGACCCAGTACTTC. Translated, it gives CSASQETQYF.

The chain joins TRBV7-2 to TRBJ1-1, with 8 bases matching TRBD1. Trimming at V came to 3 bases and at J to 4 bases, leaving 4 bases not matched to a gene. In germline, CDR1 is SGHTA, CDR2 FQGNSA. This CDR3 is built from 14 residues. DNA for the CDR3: TGTGCCAGCAGCTTCGACAGGGGAGGCACTGAAGCTTTCTTT. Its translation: CASSFDRGGTEAFF.

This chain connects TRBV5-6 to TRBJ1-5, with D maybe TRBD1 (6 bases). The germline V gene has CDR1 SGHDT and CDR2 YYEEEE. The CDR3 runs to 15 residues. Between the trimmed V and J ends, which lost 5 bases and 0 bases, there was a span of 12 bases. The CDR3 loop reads CASRRRGDSNQPQHF. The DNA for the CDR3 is TGTGCCAGCAGGCGTAGGGGGGATAGCAATCAGCCCCAGCATTTT.

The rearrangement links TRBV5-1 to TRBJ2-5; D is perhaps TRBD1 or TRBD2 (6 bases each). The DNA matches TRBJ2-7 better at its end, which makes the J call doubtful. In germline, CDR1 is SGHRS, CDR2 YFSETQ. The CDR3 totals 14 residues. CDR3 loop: CASRSGGGDYEQYF. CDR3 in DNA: TGCGCCAGCAGGTCAGGAGGGGGAGACTACGAGCAGTACTTC.

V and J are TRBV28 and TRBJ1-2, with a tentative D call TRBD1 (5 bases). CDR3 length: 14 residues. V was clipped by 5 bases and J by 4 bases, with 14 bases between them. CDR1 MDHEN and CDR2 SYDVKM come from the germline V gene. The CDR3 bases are TGTGCCAGCAGTGTCCGGGACGGGTCCTATGGCTACACCTTC. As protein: CASSVRDGSYGYTF.

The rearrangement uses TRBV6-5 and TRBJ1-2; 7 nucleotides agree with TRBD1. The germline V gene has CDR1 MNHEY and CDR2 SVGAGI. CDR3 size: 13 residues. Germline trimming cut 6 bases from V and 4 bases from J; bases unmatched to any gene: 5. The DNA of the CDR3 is TGTGCCAGCAGGACGGACAGGACCTATGGCTACACCTTC. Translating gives CASRTDRTYGYTF.

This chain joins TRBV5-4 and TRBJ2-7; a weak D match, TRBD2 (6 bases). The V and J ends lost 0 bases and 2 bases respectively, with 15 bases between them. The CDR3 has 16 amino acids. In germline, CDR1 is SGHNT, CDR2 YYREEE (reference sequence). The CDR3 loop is CASSLGGRREAYEQYF. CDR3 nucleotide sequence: TGTGCCAGCAGCTTGGGTGGTCGGCGGGAAGCCTACGAGCAGTACTTC. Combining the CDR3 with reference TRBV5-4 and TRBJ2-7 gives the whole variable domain ETGVTQSPTHLIKTRGQQVTLRCSSQSGHNTVSWYQQALGQGPQFIFQYYREEENGRGNFPPRFSGLQFPNYSSELNVNALELDDSALYLCASSLGGRREAYEQYFGPGTRLTVT.

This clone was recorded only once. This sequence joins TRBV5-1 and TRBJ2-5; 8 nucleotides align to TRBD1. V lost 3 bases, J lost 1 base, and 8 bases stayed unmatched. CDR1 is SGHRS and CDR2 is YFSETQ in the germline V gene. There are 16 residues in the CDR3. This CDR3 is CASSYGQGGFQETQYF. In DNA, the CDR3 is TGCGCCAGCAGCTATGGACAGGGAGGATTCCAAGAGACCCAGTACTTC. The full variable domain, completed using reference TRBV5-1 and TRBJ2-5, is KAGVTQTPRYLIKTRGQQVTLSCSPISGHRSVSWYQQTPGQGLQFLFEYFSETQRNKGNFPGRFSGRQFSNSRSEMNVSTLELGDSALYLCASSYGQGGFQETQYFGPGTRLLVL.

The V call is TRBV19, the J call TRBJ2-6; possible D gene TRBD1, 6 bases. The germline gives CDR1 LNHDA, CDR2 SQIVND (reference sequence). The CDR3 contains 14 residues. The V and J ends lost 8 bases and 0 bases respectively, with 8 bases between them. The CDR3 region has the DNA TGTGCCAGTTCCAGGGGCTCTGGGGCCAACGTCCTGACTTTC. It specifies CASSRGSGANVLTF.

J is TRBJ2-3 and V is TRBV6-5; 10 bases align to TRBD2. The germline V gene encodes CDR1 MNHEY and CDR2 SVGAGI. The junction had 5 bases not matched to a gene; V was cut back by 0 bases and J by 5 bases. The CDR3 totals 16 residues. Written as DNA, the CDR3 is TGTGCCAGCAGTTACTCGAGCGGGAGGGGCGGAGATACGCAGTATTTT. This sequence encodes CASSYSSGRGGDTQYF.